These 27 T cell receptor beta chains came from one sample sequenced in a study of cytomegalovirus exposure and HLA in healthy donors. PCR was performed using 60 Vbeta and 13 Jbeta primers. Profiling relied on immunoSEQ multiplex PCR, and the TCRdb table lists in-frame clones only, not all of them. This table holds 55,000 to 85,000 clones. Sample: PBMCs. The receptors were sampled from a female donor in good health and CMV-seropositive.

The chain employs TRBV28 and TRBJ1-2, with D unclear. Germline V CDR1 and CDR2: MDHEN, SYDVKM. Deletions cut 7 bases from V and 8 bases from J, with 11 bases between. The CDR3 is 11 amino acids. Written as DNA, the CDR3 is TGTGCCAGCATATCGAGTTGGGGCTACACCTTC. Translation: CASISSWGYTF.

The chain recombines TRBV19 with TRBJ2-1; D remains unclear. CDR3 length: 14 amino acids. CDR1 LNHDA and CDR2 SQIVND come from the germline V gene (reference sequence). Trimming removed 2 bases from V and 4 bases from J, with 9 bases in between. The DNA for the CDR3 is TGTGCCAGTAGTATACTGGCGGCTTACAATGAGCAGTTCTTC. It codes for CASSILAAYNEQFF.

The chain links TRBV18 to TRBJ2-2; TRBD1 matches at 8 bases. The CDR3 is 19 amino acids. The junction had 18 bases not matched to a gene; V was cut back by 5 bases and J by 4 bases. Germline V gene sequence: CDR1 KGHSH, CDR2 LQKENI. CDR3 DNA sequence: TGTGCCAGCTCATCACTCAGCGGACAGGGAAGAAGGGGCACCGGGGAGCTGTTTTTT. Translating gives CASSSLSGQGRRGTGELFF.

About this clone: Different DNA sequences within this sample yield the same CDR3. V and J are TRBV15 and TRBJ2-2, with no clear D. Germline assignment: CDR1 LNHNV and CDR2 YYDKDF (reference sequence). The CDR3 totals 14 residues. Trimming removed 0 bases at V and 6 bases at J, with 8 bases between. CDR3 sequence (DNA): TGTGCCACCAGCAGAGATCTTGGGCCCGGGGAGCTGTTTTTT. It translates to CATSRDLGPGELFF.

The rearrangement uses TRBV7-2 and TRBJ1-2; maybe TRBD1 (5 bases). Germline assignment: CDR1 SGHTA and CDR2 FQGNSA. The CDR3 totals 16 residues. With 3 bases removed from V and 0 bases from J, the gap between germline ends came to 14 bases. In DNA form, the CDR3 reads TGTGCCAGCAGCTTCGGGGGAGGGGAGGCTAACTATGGCTACACCTTC. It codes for CASSFGGGEANYGYTF.

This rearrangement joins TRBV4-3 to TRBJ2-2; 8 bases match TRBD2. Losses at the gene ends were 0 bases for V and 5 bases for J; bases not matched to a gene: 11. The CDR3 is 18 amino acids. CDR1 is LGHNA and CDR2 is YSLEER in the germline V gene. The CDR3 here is CASSQDRPGLEGTGELFF. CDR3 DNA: TGCGCCAGCAGCCAAGACCGCCCGGGACTAGAGGGTACCGGGGAGCTGTTTTTT.

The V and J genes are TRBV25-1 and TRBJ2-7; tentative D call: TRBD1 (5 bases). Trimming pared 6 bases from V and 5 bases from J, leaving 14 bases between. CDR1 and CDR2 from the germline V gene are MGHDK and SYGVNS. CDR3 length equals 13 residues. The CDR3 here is CASRGTGSHEQYF. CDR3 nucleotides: TGTGCCAGCAGAGGCACAGGATCCCACGAGCAGTACTTC.

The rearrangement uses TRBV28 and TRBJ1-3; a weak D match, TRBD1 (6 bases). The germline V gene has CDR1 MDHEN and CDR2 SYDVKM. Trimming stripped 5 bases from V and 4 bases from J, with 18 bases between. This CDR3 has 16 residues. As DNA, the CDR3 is TGTGCCAGCAGTAGTAGGGGGTCGGGGCAAGGAAACACCATATATTTT. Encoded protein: CASSSRGSGQGNTIYF.

As DNA, the CDR3 is TGTGCCAGCAGCTTAGTGCAGGTAGAGGGCTACACCTTC. The encoded protein is CASSLVQVEGYTF. V is TRBV7-9 and J is TRBJ1-2; no reliable D call. Germline V gene lookup returns CDR1 SEHNR and CDR2 FQNEAQ (reference sequence). The CDR3 spans 13 residues. The V end was cut by 1 base, the J end by 8 bases, with 11 bases between.

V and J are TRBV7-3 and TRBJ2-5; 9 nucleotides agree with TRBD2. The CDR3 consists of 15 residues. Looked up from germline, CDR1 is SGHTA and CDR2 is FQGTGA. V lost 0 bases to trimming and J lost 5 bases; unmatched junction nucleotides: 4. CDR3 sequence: CASSLTAGGLETQYF. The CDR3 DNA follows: TGTGCCAGCAGCTTAACGGCGGGGGGGCTGGAGACCCAGTACTTC.

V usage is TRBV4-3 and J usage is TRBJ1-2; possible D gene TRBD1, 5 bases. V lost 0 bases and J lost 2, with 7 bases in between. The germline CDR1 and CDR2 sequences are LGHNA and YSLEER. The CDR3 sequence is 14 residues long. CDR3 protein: CASSQDSGNYGYTF. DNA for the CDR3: TGCGCCAGCAGCCAAGATTCAGGGAACTATGGCTACACCTTC.

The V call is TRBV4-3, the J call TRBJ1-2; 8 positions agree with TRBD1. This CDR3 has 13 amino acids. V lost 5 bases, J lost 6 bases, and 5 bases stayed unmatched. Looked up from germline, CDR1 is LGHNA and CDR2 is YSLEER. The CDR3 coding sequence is TGCGCCAGCAGCAAAACGGACAGGGATGGCTACACCTTC. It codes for CASSKTDRDGYTF.

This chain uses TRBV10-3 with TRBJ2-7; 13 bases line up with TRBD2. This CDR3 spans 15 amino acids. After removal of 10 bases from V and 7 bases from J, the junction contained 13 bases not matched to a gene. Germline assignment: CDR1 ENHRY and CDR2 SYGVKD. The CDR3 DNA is TGTGCCACGGGACTAGCGGGGAATCGGCGGGTGGAGCAGTACTTC. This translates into CATGLAGNRRVEQYF.

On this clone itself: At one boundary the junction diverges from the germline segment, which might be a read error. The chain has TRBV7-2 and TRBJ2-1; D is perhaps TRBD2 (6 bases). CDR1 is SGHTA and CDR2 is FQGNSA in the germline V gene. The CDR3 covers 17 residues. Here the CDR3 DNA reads TGTGCCAGCAGCTTAGCCCGGGGGTTAAGCTCCGACAATGAGCAGTTCTTC. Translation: CASSLARGLSSDNEQFF.

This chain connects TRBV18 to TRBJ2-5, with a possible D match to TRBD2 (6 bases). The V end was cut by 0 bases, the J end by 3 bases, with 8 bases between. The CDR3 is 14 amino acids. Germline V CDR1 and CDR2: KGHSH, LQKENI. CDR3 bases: TGTGCCAGCTCACCACCGGGACTGGAAGAGACCCAGTACTTC. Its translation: CASSPPGLEETQYF.

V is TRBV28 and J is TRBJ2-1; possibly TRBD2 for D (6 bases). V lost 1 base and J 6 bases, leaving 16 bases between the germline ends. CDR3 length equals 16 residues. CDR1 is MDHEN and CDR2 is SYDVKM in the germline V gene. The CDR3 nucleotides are TGTGCCAGCAGTTTATTTCGGGGGACTGGGGGCAATGAGCAGTTCTTC. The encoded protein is CASSLFRGTGGNEQFF. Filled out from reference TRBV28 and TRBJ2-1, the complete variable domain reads DVKVTQSSRYLVKRTGEKVFLECVQDMDHENMFWYRQDPGLGLRLIYFSYDVKMKEKGDIPEGYSVSREKKERFSLILESASTNQTSMYLCASSLFRGTGGNEQFFGPGTRLTVL.

The CDR3 DNA reads TGTGCCAGTAGTATAGTAAATCCGGACAGGGTCAATGAGCAGTTCTTC. It encodes CASSIVNPDRVNEQFF. This sequence joins TRBV19 and TRBJ2-1; 8 bases align to TRBD1. The CDR3 has 16 amino acids. V was pared by 1 base and J by 6 bases, with 8 bases of the junction left unmatched. Germline loops: CDR1 LNHDA, CDR2 SQIVND (reference sequence).

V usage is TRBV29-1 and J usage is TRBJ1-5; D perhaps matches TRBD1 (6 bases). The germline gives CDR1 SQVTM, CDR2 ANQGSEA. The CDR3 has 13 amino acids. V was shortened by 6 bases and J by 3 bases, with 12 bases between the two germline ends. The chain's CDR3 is CSVTGSVNQPQHF. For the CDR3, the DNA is TGCAGCGTCACAGGGTCTGTCAATCAGCCCCAGCATTTT. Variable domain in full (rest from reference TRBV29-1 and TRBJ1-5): SAVISQKPSRDICQRGTSLTIQCQVDSQVTMMFWYRQQPGQSLTLIATANQGSEATYESGFVIDKFPISRPNLTFSTLTVSNMSPEDSSIYLCSVTGSVNQPQHFGDGTRLSIL.

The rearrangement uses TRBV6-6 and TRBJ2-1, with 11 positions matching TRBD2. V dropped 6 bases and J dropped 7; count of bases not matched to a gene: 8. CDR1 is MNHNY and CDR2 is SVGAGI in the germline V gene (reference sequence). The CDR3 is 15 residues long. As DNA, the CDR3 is TGTGCCAGCAGAGACGTAGCGGGGGGGCCAAATGAGCAGTTCTTC. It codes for CASRDVAGGPNEQFF.

The CDR3 here is CASSPRGGPDYGYTF. The CDR3 DNA follows: TGTGCCAGCAGTCCGCGGGGAGGGCCAGACTATGGCTACACCTTC. The chain joins TRBV5-4 to TRBJ1-2, with unresolved D. The CDR3 runs to 15 residues. V was pared by 5 bases and J by 3 bases, with 17 bases between. The germline gives CDR1 SGHNT, CDR2 YYREEE (reference sequence).

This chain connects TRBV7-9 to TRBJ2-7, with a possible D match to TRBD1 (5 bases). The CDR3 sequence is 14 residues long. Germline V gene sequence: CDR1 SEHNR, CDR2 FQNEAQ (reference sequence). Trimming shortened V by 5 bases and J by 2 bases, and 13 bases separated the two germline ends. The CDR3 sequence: CASSGRTRPYEQYF. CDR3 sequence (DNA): TGTGCCAGCAGCGGACGGACACGTCCCTACGAGCAGTACTTC.

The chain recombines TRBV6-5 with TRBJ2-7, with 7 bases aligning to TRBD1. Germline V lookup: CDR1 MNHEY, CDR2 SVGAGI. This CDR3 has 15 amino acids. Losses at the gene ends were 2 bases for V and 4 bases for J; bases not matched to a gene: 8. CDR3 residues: CASSYRGLPDYEQYF. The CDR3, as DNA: TGTGCCAGCAGTTACAGGGGGCTTCCAGATTACGAGCAGTACTTC.

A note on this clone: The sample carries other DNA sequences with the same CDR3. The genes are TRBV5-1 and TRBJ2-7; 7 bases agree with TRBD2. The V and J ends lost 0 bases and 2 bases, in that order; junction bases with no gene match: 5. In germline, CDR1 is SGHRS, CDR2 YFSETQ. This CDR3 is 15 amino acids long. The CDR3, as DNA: TGCGCCAGCAGCTTGGGGTTAGCGGGTGCCTACGAGCAGTACTTC. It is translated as CASSLGLAGAYEQYF. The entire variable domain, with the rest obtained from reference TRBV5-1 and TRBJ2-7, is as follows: KAGVTQTPRYLIKTRGQQVTLSCSPISGHRSVSWYQQTPGQGLQFLFEYFSETQRNKGNFPGRFSGRQFSNSRSEMNVSTLELGDSALYLCASSLGLAGAYEQYFGPGTRLTVT.

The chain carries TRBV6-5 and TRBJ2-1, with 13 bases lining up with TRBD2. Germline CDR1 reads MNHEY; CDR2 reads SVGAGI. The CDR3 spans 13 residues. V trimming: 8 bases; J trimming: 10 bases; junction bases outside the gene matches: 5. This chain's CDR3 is CASGTSGVGEQFF. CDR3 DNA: TGTGCCAGCGGGACTAGCGGGGTCGGAGAGCAGTTCTTC.

This CDR3 reads CASTFQGNYGYTF. DNA of the CDR3: TGTGCCAGTACCTTTCAGGGGAACTATGGCTACACCTTC. The rearrangement links TRBV19 to TRBJ1-2, with D maybe TRBD1 (6 bases). V lost 7 bases, J lost 2 bases, and 11 bases lay in between. CDR1 and CDR2 (germline): LNHDA, SQIVND (reference sequence). CDR3 length: 13 amino acids.

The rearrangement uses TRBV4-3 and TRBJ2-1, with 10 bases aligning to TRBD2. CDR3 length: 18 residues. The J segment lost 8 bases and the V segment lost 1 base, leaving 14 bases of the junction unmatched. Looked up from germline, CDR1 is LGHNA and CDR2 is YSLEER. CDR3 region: CASSQAVGQRGGLDEQFF. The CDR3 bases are TGCGCCAGCAGCCAAGCTGTCGGGCAGCGGGGGGGCCTCGATGAGCAGTTCTTC.

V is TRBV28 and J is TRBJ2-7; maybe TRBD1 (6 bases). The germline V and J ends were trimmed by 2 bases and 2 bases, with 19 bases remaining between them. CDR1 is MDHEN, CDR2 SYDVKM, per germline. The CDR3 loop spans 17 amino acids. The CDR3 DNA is TGTGCCAGCAGTTTAGAGGGGACAATAGGGGGTCCCTACGAGCAGTACTTC. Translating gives CASSLEGTIGGPYEQYF.